This section outlines one TCR beta chain sequence together with its context. Some clones are missing from TCRdb's copy, which holds only in-frame ones; the method was immunoSEQ multiplex PCR. The sample shows tens of thousands of clones, 75% to 85% of them seen only once. These data belong to a study of blood T cell repertoires in COVID-19. Study in general: T cells, B-cell-depleted T cells, or PBMCs provided the cDNA or gDNA that served as material.

Sequences were obtained from peripheral blood. The clonotype was recovered from a man aged 55 to 70 with acute or convalescent COVID-19.

The CDR3 DNA follows: TGTGCCAGTAGTCAGCGGGCCAGGGGGGCAGATACGCAGTATTTT. As protein: CASSQRARGADTQYF. This sequence joins TRBV19 and TRBJ2-3, with D possibly being TRBD1 (7 bases). V lost 5 bases, J lost 4 bases, and 16 bases lay in between. CDR1 LNHDA and CDR2 SQIVND come from the germline V gene (reference sequence). This CDR3 is 15 amino acids long.